The next 10 T cell receptor beta chains were all read from a single sample in a study of T cells after yellow fever vaccination. TCRdb itself ran the 5' RACE reads through MiXCR, one entry per CDR3 protein. This repertoire shows 250,000 or so distinct CDR3 sequences, approximately 3.6% found once; its top ten account for 19%. Here the sequenced sample was PBMCs, taken 15 days after the yellow fever booster vaccination. These receptors were taken from a man aged 18 to 30 who received the YFV17D yellow fever vaccine.

This clonotype came up many times. The chain employs TRBV27 and TRBJ2-1; 9 bases line up with TRBD2. This CDR3 has 16 residues. V shed 3 bases and J 2 bases; nucleotides not matched to a gene: 5. Germline values: CDR1 MNHEY, CDR2 SMNVEV (reference sequence). The CDR3 spells CASSFGGGAPYNEQFF. CDR3 DNA sequence: TGTGCCAGCAGTTTTGGCGGGGGGGCCCCCTACAATGAGCAGTTCTTC.

At least ten counts were recorded for this clonotype. The V and J genes are TRBV3-1 and TRBJ2-1; 7 nucleotides line up with TRBD2. V lost 3 bases, J lost 3 bases, and 14 bases stayed unmatched. This CDR3 has 18 amino acids. The germline gives CDR1 LGHDT, CDR2 YNNKEL (reference sequence). The CDR3 DNA is TGTGCCAGCAGCCACTCACTCCCCGGGACTACCGGCTACAATGAGCAGTTCTTC. Its protein is CASSHSLPGTTGYNEQFF.

This clonotype has at least ten counts. This chain connects TRBV28 to TRBJ2-7; 7 nucleotides match TRBD1. J was trimmed by 2 bases and V by 3 bases; bases with no gene match: 1. Germline assignment: CDR1 MDHEN and CDR2 SYDVKM. The CDR3 has 13 residues. The CDR3 region has the DNA TGTGCCAGCAGTTTGGACAGGACCTACGAGCAGTACGTC. Translated: CASSLDRTYEQYV.

This clonotype occurred many times. The rearrangement uses TRBV7-9 and TRBJ1-4, with D unresolved. V lost 5 bases to trimming and J lost 5 bases, with 15 bases between them. Germline CDR1 SEHNR, CDR2 FQNEAQ (reference sequence). CDR3 length: 15 residues. For the CDR3, the DNA is TGTGCCAGCAGCGAACCCTGGACGACAAATGAAAAACTGTTTTTT. Protein sequence: CASSEPWTTNEKLFF.

This clonotype was observed at least ten times. V and J are TRBV7-9 and TRBJ2-3; 7 nucleotides align to TRBD2. Germline assignment: CDR1 SEHNR and CDR2 FQNEAQ (reference sequence). CDR3 length: 15 residues. Trimming at V came to 10 bases and at J to 2 bases, leaving 12 bases not matched to a gene. The CDR3 DNA reads as TGTGCCACCCCCGTTGGGCGGGGGAACACAGATACGCAGTATTTT. Amino acid sequence: CATPVGRGNTDTQYF.

In its sample, this clonotype was seen many times. CDR3 in DNA: TGTGCCAGCAACCGGGGGGTACAAGAGACCCAGTACTTC. Translating gives CASNRGVQETQYF. J is TRBJ2-5 and V is TRBV7-2; 7 bases fit TRBD2. The germline gives CDR1 SGHTA, CDR2 FQGNSA. J was trimmed by 2 bases and V by 7 bases; bases with no gene match: 4. This CDR3 has 13 residues.

Ten or more counts support this clonotype. The V and J genes are TRBV7-8 and TRBJ2-5; a possible D gene is TRBD2 (6 bases). Germline V CDR1 and CDR2: SGHVS, FQNEAQ. Between the trimmed V and J ends, which lost 4 bases and 2 bases, there was a span of 14 bases. The CDR3 is 15 amino acids. CDR3 amino acids: CASSSSGGIQETQYF. DNA for the CDR3: TGTGCCAGCAGCTCGTCGGGCGGGATTCAAGAGACCCAGTACTTC.

The table lists this clonotype with many counts. The V call is TRBV20-1, the J call TRBJ2-5; 7 bases are a match to TRBD1. V dropped 4 bases and J dropped 5; count of bases not matched to a gene: 13. Germline V gene sequence: CDR1 DFQATT, CDR2 SNEGSKA (reference sequence). The CDR3 consists of 15 residues. CDR3 coding DNA: TGCAGTGCTAATTGGGATAGGGGGCGTTCGGAGACCCAGTACTTC. Protein sequence: CSANWDRGRSETQYF.

At least ten counts were recorded for this clonotype. The rearrangement uses TRBV20-1 and TRBJ2-3, with D hard to call. The V gene lost 1 base and the J gene lost 0 bases, with 8 bases spanning the gap. CDR3 length: 14 residues. The V gene's germline CDR1 is DFQATT and CDR2 SNEGSKA (reference sequence). The CDR3 DNA reads as TGCAGTGCTAGAGCCCCAGGTAGCACAGATACGCAGTATTTT. Its translation is CSARAPGSTDTQYF.

Many counts were recorded for this clonotype. J is TRBJ1-5 and V is TRBV10-3, with D unclear. With 4 bases removed from V and 4 bases from J, the gap between germline ends came to 14 bases. The CDR3 has 15 residues. Germline V gene lookup returns CDR1 ENHRY and CDR2 SYGVKD. CDR3 DNA: TGTGCCATCAGTGGAGTAGGCCGCAATAATCAGCCCCAGCATTTT. This encodes CAISGVGRNNQPQHF.